The present T cell receptor (beta chain) was sequenced within a study of cytomegalovirus exposure and HLA in healthy donors. Germline V gene data show CDR1 as MNHEY and CDR2 as SMNVEV (reference sequence). V lost 7 bases to trimming and J lost 1 base, with 13 bases between them. The CDR3 contains 14 residues. PCR was performed using 60 Vbeta and 13 Jbeta primers. Some clones are missing from TCRdb's copy, which holds only in-frame ones; the method was immunoSEQ multiplex PCR. The table includes approximately 150,000 clones, over 60% detected once. General study results and limits: CMV serostatus was the sole immune exposure data available. In vitro work confirmed that three CMV-associated chains recognize CMV antigens. Later analysis demonstrated an association between a missense DCLRE1C variant and TCR beta V- and J-gene trimming.

Turning to this clone: The antigen remains undetermined.

Sequencing used PBMCs. The V and J genes are TRBV27 and TRBJ2-5, with D perhaps matching TRBD2 (5 bases). This receptor was identified in a man aged 35-49 years in good health and CMV-seronegative. The CDR3 is CASKLIGVQETQYF. CDR3 in DNA: TGTGCCAGCAAATTAATCGGGGTCCAAGAGACCCAGTACTTC.